What follows are 23 T cell receptor beta chains derived from one specimen sequenced in a study of cytomegalovirus exposure and HLA in healthy donors. The study ran its PCR with 60 Vbeta and 13 Jbeta primers. The protocol was immunoSEQ multiplex PCR, while the TCRdb copy is restricted to in-frame clones and leaves out a portion. The sample has some 93,000 clones, about 79% seen once. The sequenced material came from PBMCs. The receptors derive from a man in his fifties in good health and CMV-seronegative.

This clone is a singleton in its sample. The chain recombines TRBV19 with TRBJ1-5; TRBD1 is a possible D gene (5 bases). Trimming pared 0 bases from V and 11 bases from J, leaving 11 bases between. The CDR3 is made up of 13 amino acids. Germline assignment: CDR1 LNHDA and CDR2 SQIVND (reference sequence). The DNA for the CDR3 is TGTGCCAGTAGTATAGATCAAGCAGGGTCCCAGCATTTT. Its translation: CASSIDQAGSQHF.

The chain couples TRBV28 to TRBJ1-5, with TRBD1 matching over 7 bases. V lost 8 bases to trimming and J lost 1 base; unmatched junction nucleotides: 2. The CDR3 has 13 amino acids. In germline, CDR1 is MDHEN, CDR2 SYDVKM. The chain's CDR3 is CASRQGSNQPQHF. The CDR3 coding sequence is TGTGCCAGCCGACAGGGAAGCAATCAGCCCCAGCATTTT.

The chain employs TRBV6-5 and TRBJ1-3; D is undetermined. The germline V and J ends were trimmed by 0 bases and 1 base, with 4 bases remaining between them. This CDR3 contains 14 residues. Per germline, CDR1 MNHEY and CDR2 SVGAGI. CDR3 DNA: TGTGCCAGCAGTTACTCGGAGTCTGGAAACACCATATATTTT. Encoded protein: CASSYSESGNTIYF.

The V and J genes are TRBV5-1 and TRBJ2-1; 8 bases align to TRBD2. V gave up 0 bases and J gave up 2 bases; unmatched junction bases: 4. CDR3 length equals 16 residues. Germline values: CDR1 SGHRS, CDR2 YFSETQ. In nucleotides, the CDR3 is TGCGCCAGCAGCTTGGCCGCGGGAGGCACCTACAATGAGCAGTTCTTC. Its protein product is CASSLAAGGTYNEQFF.

J is TRBJ2-5 and V is TRBV18; D possibly corresponds to TRBD1 (6 bases). V was trimmed by 1 base and J by 1 base, leaving 13 bases between them. Germline values: CDR1 KGHSH, CDR2 LQKENI. The CDR3 is 16 residues long. CDR3 coding DNA: TGTGCCAGCTCACCACGTCCCAGGGGTCCCCAAGAGACCCAGTACTTC. Translated, it gives CASSPRPRGPQETQYF.

The chain carries TRBV7-8 and TRBJ2-1; D possibly corresponds to TRBD2 (6 bases). In germline, CDR1 is SGHVS, CDR2 FQNEAQ. Trimming removed 1 base at V and 1 base at J, with 14 bases between. CDR3 length equals 17 residues. CDR3 in DNA: TGTGCCAGCAGCTTAGTGGCTAGCGTCGGATCCTACAATGAGCAGTTCTTC. The encoded protein is CASSLVASVGSYNEQFF. The entire variable domain, with the rest obtained from reference TRBV7-8 and TRBJ2-1, is as follows: GAGVSQSPRYKVAKRGQDVALRCDPISGHVSLFWYQQALGQGPEFLTYFQNEAQLDKSGLPSDRFFAERPEGSVSTLKIQRTQQEDSAVYLCASSLVASVGSYNEQFFGPGTRLTVL.

This sequence joins TRBV5-1 and TRBJ2-7; D may be TRBD1 (5 bases). The CDR3 spans 13 residues. V lost 4 bases, J lost 2 bases, and 10 bases lay in between. Germline assignment: CDR1 SGHRS and CDR2 YFSETQ. The CDR3 spells CASSRRAPYEQYF. The CDR3 DNA reads as TGCGCCAGCAGCCGCAGGGCCCCCTACGAGCAGTACTTC.

The V call is TRBV28, the J call TRBJ1-2; 8 bases agree with TRBD1. The V gene's germline CDR1 is MDHEN and CDR2 SYDVKM. J was trimmed by 4 bases and V by 3 bases; bases with no gene match: 4. The CDR3 sequence is 14 residues long. The CDR3 here is CASSFGQGVYGYTF. The CDR3 DNA reads as TGTGCCAGCAGTTTCGGACAGGGCGTCTATGGCTACACCTTC.

CDR3 DNA sequence: TGTGCCAGGCTCAACTTATCCCAGGGGGCAGGGACTGAAGCTTTCTTT. This translates into CARLNLSQGAGTEAFF. The rearrangement joins TRBV19 to TRBJ1-1; 8 bases align to TRBD1. Germline CDR1 LNHDA, CDR2 SQIVND (reference sequence). Trimming at V came to 9 bases and at J to 5 bases, leaving 17 bases not matched to a gene. This CDR3 is 16 amino acids long.

The chain combines TRBV2 with TRBJ2-7; D is unclear. V lost 6 bases, J lost 0 bases, and 9 bases lay in between. The germline CDR1 and CDR2 sequences are SNHLY and FYNNEI. The CDR3 length is 13 residues. The CDR3 region has the DNA TGTGCCAGCAGCAAGGAGACCTCCTACGAGCAGTACTTC. This translates into CASSKETSYEQYF.

As concerns this clone: At one end the junction does not follow the germline gene, possibly because of a read error. The CDR3 coding sequence is TGTTCCAGCAGCTTAGCGGGAGATTACTACGAGCAGTACTTC. This translates into CSSSLAGDYYEQYF. The genes are TRBV7-9 and TRBJ2-7; 9 positions agree with TRBD2. The CDR3 contains 14 residues. The germline V gene encodes CDR1 SEHNR and CDR2 FQNEAQ (reference sequence).

This chain uses TRBV9 with TRBJ2-2, with TRBD2 as a possible D gene (6 bases). Germline lookup yields CDR1 SGDLS and CDR2 YYNGEE. The CDR3 has 13 amino acids. The V gene lost 4 bases and the J gene lost 5 bases, with 9 bases spanning the gap. CDR3 sequence reads: CASSFSGTGELFF. DNA for the CDR3: TGTGCCAGCAGCTTTAGCGGAACCGGGGAGCTGTTTTTT.

The V gene is TRBV7-9, the J gene TRBJ2-1, with TRBD2 identical over 8 bases. The CDR3 runs to 15 residues. V lost 1 base, J lost 2 bases, and 1 base stayed unmatched. Germline loops: CDR1 SEHNR, CDR2 FQNEAQ (reference sequence). CDR3 DNA: TGTGCCAGCAGCTTAGATAGCGGGGCCTACAATGAGCAGTTCTTC. Translated: CASSLDSGAYNEQFF.

The rearrangement uses TRBV18 and TRBJ2-7, with D uncertain. Looked up from germline, CDR1 is KGHSH and CDR2 is LQKENI. V lost 3 bases and J 7 bases, leaving 16 bases between the germline ends. CDR3 size: 14 residues. This CDR3 is CASSPDSSLLEQYF. The CDR3 DNA is TGTGCCAGCTCACCCGACTCCTCCCTCCTAGAGCAGTACTTC. Based on the CDR3 plus reference TRBV18 and TRBJ2-7, the full variable domain is NAGVMQNPRHLVRRRGQEARLRCSPMKGHSHVYWYRQLPEEGLKFMVYLQKENIIDESGMPKERFSAEFPKEGPSILRIQQVVRGDSAAYFCASSPDSSLLEQYFGPGTRLTVT.

The J gene is TRBJ2-5, the V gene TRBV6-1, with D perhaps matching TRBD2 (5 bases). Trimming shortened V by 4 bases and J by 4 bases, and 10 bases separated the two germline ends. Germline V gene data show CDR1 as MNHNS and CDR2 as SASEGT. CDR3 length: 13 amino acids. The CDR3 region is CASSAIEGETQYF. The DNA for the CDR3 is TGTGCCAGCAGTGCTATTGAGGGAGAGACCCAGTACTTC.

The chain uses TRBV6-5 and TRBJ1-1; 8 bases match TRBD1. Germline lookup yields CDR1 MNHEY and CDR2 SVGAGI. The CDR3 runs 15 residues. Losses at the gene ends were 4 bases for V and 5 bases for J; bases not matched to a gene: 9. CDR3 amino acids: CASSSGPGGATEAFF. In DNA form, the CDR3 reads TGTGCCAGCAGTTCGGGTCCAGGGGGCGCGACTGAAGCTTTCTTT.

The chain recombines TRBV2 with TRBJ2-2, with D possibly being TRBD2 (6 bases). The CDR3 has 16 residues. Trimming left V 1 base short and J 12 bases short, with 21 bases between. Germline CDR1 reads SNHLY; CDR2 reads FYNNEI. The CDR3 DNA sequence: TGTGCCAGCAGTGAAGGGGCGGAGGGGACTTCTTTCCAGCTGTTTTTT. Its protein product is CASSEGAEGTSFQLFF.

J is TRBJ1-3 and V is TRBV23-1; D is ambiguous. TRBV23-1 is classed as an ORF, of uncertain function. The CDR3 length is 16 residues. The V end was cut by 2 bases, the J end by 0 bases, with 11 bases between. The DNA for the CDR3 is TGCGCCAGCAGTCAAAGGATGGGGAGCTCTGGAAACACCATATATTTT. Residues: CASSQRMGSSGNTIYF.

The chain recombines TRBV5-8 with TRBJ1-5, with no clear D. The CDR3 length is 13 residues. In germline, CDR1 is SGHTS, CDR2 YDEGEE. Deletions cut 1 base from V and 3 bases from J, with 5 bases between. CDR3 nucleotide sequence: TGTGCCAGCAGCTTGTCCTTCAATCAGCCCCAGCATTTT. Protein: CASSLSFNQPQHF.

The rearrangement joins TRBV6-6 to TRBJ1-5; D is possibly TRBD1 (5 bases). The CDR3 has 15 residues. V dropped 0 bases and J dropped 2 bases, with 8 bases sitting between them. Germline CDR1 is MNHNY and CDR2 is SVGAGI (reference sequence). The CDR3 reads CASSYSGGGNQPQHF. In nucleotides, the CDR3 is TGTGCCAGCAGTTACTCCGGGGGTGGCAATCAGCCCCAGCATTTT.

The rearrangement joins TRBV7-9 to TRBJ1-1; D ambiguous. This CDR3 region has 14 residues. Trimming removed 5 bases at V and 8 bases at J, with 18 bases between. CDR1 is SEHNR and CDR2 is FQNEAQ in the germline V gene (reference sequence). CDR3 in amino acids: CASSAGESGGEAFF. The CDR3 DNA follows: TGTGCCAGCAGCGCCGGGGAGTCGGGAGGGGAAGCTTTCTTT.

This clone came up a few times. The CDR3 here is CASNPGGSNQPQHF. CDR3 nucleotides: TGTGCCAGCAACCCAGGGGGTAGCAATCAGCCCCAGCATTTT. The rearrangement joins TRBV28 to TRBJ1-5; 7 nucleotides align to TRBD1. CDR1 MDHEN and CDR2 SYDVKM come from the germline V gene. The CDR3 length is 14 residues. With 7 bases clipped from V and 0 bases from J, the junction kept 3 bases outside the gene matches.

On this clone itself: This same CDR3 is encoded by further DNA sequences in the sample. The chain links TRBV5-1 to TRBJ1-1, with 7 bases matching TRBD1. The CDR3 has 16 amino acids. Trimming removed 0 bases from V and 5 bases from J; junction bases left unmatched: 10. In germline, CDR1 is SGHRS, CDR2 YFSETQ. CDR3 sequence: CASSLVGAGGQTEAFF. The DNA of the CDR3 is TGCGCCAGCAGCTTGGTGGGGGCAGGGGGTCAAACTGAAGCTTTCTTT.